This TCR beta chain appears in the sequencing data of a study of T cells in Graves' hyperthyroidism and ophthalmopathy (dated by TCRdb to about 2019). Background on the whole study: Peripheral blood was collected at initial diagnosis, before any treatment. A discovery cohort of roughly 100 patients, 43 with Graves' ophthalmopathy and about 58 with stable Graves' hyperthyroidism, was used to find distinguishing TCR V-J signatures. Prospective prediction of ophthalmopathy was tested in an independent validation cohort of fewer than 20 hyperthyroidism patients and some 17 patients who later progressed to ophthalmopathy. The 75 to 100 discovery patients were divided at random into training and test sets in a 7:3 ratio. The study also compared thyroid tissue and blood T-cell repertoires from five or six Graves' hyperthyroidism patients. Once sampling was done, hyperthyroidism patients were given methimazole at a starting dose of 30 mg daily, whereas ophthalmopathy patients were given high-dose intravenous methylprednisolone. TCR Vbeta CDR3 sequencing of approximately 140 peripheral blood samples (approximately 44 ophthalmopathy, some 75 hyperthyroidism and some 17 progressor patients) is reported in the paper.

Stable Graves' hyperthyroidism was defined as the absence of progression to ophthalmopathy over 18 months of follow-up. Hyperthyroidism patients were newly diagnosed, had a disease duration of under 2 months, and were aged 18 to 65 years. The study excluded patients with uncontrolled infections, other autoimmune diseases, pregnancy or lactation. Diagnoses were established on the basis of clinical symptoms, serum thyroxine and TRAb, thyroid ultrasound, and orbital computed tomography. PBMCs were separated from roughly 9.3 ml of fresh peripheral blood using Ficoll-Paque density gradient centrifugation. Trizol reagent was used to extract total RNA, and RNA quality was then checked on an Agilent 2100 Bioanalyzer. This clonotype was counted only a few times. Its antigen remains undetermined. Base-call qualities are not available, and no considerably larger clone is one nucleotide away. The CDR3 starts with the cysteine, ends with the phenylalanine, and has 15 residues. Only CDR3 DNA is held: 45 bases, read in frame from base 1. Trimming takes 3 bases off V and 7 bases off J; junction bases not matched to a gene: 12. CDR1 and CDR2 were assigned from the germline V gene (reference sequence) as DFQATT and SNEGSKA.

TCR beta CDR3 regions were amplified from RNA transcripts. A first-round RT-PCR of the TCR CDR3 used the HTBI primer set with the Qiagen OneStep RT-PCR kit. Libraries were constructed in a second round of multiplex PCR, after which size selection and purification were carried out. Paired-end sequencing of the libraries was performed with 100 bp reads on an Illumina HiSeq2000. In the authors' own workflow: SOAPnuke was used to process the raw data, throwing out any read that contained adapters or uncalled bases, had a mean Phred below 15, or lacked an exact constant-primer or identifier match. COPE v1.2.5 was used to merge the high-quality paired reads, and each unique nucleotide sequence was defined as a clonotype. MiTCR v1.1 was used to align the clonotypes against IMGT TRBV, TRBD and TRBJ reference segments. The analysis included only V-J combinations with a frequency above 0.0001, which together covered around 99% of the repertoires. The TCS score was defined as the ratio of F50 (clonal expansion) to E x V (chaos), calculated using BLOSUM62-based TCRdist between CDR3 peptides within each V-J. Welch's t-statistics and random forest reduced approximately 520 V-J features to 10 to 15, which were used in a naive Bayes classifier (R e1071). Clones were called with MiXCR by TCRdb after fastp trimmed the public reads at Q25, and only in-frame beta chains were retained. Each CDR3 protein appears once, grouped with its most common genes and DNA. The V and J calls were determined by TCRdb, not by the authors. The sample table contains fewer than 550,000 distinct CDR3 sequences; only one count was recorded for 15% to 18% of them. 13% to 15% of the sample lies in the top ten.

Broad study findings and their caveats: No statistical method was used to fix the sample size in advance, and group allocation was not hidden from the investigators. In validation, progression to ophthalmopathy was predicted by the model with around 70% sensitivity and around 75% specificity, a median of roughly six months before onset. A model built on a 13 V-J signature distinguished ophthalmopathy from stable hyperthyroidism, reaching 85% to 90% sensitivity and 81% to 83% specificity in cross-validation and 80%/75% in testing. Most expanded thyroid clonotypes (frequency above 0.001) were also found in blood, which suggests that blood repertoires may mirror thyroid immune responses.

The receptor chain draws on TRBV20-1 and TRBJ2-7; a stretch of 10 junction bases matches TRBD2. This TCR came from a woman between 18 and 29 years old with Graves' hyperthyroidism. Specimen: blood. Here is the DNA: TGCAGTGCTAGGCCTAGCGGGAGCCTCTCCGGGGAGCAGTACTTC. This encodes CSARPSGSLSGEQYF.